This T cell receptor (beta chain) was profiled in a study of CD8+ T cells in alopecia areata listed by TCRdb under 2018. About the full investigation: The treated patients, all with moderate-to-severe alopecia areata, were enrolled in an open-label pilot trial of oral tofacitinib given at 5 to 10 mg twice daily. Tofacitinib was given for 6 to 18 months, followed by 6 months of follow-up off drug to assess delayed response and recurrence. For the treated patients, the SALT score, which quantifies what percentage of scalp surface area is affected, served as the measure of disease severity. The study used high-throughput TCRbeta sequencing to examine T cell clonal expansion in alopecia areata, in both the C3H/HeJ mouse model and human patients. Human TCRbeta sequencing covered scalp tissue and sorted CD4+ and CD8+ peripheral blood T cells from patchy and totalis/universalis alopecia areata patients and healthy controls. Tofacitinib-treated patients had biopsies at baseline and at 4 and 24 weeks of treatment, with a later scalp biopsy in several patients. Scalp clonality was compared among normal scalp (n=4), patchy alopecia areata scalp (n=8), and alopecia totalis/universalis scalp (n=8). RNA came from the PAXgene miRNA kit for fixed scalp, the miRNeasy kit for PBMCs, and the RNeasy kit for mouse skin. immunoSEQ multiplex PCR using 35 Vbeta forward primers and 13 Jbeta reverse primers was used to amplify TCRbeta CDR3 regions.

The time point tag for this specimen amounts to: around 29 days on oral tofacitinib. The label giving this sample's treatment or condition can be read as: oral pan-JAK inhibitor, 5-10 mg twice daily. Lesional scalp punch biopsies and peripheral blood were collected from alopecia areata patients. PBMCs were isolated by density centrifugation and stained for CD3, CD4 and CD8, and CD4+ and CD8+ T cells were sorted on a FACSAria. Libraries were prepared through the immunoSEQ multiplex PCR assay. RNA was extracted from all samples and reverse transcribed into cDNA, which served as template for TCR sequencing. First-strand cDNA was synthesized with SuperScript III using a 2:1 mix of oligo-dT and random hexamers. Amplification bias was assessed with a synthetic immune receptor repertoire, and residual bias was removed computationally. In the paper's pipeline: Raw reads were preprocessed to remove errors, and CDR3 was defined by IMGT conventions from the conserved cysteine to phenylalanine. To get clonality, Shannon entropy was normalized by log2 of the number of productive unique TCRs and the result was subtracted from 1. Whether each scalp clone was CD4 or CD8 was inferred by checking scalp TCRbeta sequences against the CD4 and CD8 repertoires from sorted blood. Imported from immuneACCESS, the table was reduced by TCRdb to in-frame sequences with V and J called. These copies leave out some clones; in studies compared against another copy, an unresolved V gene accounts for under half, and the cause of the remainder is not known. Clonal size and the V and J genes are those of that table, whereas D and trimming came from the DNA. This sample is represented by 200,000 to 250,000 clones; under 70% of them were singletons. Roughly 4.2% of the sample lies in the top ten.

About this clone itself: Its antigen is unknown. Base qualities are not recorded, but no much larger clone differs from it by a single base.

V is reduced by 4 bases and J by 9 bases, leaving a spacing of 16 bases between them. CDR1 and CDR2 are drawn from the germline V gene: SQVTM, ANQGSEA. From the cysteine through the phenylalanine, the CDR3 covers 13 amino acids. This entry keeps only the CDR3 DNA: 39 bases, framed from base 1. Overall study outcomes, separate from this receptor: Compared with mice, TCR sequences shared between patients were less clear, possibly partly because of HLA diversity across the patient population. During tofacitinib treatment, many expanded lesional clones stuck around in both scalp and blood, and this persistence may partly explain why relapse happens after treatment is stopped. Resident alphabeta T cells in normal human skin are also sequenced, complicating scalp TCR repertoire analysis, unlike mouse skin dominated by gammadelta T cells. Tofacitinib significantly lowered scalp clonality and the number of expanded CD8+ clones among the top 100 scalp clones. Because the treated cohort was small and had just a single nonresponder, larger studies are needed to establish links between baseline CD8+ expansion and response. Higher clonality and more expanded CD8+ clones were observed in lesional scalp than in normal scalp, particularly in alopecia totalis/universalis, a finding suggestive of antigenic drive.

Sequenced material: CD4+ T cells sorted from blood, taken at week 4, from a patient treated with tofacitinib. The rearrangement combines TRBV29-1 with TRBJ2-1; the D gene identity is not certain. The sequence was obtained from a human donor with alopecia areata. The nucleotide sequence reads TGCAGCGTTGTCGTGGTTTCGCTGGGTGAGCAGTTCTTC. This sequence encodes CSVVVVSLGEQFF.